This T cell receptor (beta chain) originates from a study of CD4+ T cells in melanoma. The sample holds one count of this clone. Its antigen remains unidentified. Study outcomes and limitations: A reported correlation linked neoantigen-specific CD4+ T cells to CD8+, macrophage and B cell function.

This table comes from immunoSEQ multiplex PCR, and its TCRdb copy is limited to in-frame clones, with some not included. The sample yields 110,000 to 150,000 clones, around nine tenths seen once. The TCR comes from a human donor with melanoma.

In DNA, the CDR3 is TGTGCCAGCAGTTTCCTCGGGGGACAGGGGGAGTATCAGCCCCAGCATTTT. Encoded protein: CASSFLGGQGEYQPQHF. This sequence joins TRBV27 and TRBJ1-5; 11 bases agree with TRBD1. The CDR3 runs to 17 residues. In germline, CDR1 is MNHEY, CDR2 SMNVEV (reference sequence). After removal of 3 bases from V and 5 bases from J, the junction contained 9 bases not matched to a gene.